This is a list of T cell receptor beta chains from one sample in a study of shared clonotypes between healthy human individuals. Sequencing used immunoSEQ multiplex PCR; TCRdb keeps in-frame clones, though not all of them. Of over 1.5 million clones listed, 98% are singletons. Sequenced: naive CD4+ T cells sorted from blood. Receptors were obtained from a man aged 25 to 45 in good health. The CDR3 runs from the conserved cysteine through the conserved F or W. The D gene is left open where the match is weak. Size is stated for part of the rows, as once, few or many counts, or as a class when the clone is expanded.

D gene	J gene	clone size	V gene	CDR3 DNA	CDR3 protein
TRBD2	TRBJ2-7	once	TRBV2	TGTGCCAGCAGTGTCGGTAGCGGGAGGGCCCGGGAGCAGTACTTC	CASSVGSGRAREQYF
.	TRBJ2-7	.	TRBV18	TGTGCCAGCTCACCCCCTGGGCCCAATCCCTACGAGCAGTACTTC	CASSPPGPNPYEQYF
TRBD1	TRBJ2-1	.	TRBV6-5	TGTGCCAGCAGGGACAGGGAACATGAGCAGTTCTTC	CASRDREHEQFF
.	TRBJ2-7	.	TRBV7-2	TGTGCCAGCAGCAAAGACAGGAAAGCCTACGAGCAGTACTTC	CASSKDRKAYEQYF
.	TRBJ2-5	once	TRBV28	TGTGCCAGCAGGCGGGAGACCCAGTACTTC	CASRRETQYF
.	TRBJ2-1	.	TRBV4-1	TGCGCCAGCAGCCAAGTCGAACTTTCTAATGAGCAGTTCTTC	CASSQVELSNEQFF
.	TRBJ1-1	.	TRBV18	TGTGCCAGCTCACCACTTCGGGGTCGCATGAACACTGAAGCTTTCTTT	CASSPLRGRMNTEAFF
.	TRBJ2-2	.	TRBV9	TGTGCCAGCAGCTTAACACAGAAGCACACCGGGGAGCTGTTTTTT	CASSLTQKHTGELFF
.	TRBJ2-7	.	TRBV5-4	TGTGCCAGCAGCAGGAGGGGTCGGGCGAACCTCTCCGGGGAGCAGTACTTC	CASSRRGRANLSGEQYF
.	TRBJ1-1	.	TRBV29-1	TGCAGCGTTGAAGTTTCGAAAGCTTTCTTT	CSVEVSKAFF
.	TRBJ2-2	.	TRBV11-3	TGTGCCAGCAGCCAAAACACCGGGGAGCTGTTTTTT	CASSQNTGELFF